These 25 T cell receptor beta chains were all obtained from the same sample, sequenced in a study of blood T cell repertoires in COVID-19. Generated by immunoSEQ multiplex PCR, the TCRdb table keeps only in-frame clones and is missing some. The table includes approximately 200,000 clones, 86% detected once. Sequenced sample: PBMCs or T cells enriched from blood (not recorded which). Receptors were obtained from a woman aged 30 to 39 who had recovered from COVID-19.

This chain links TRBV1 with TRBJ2-2; no DNA check was done on the table's D call, TRBD2. TRBV1 is classified as a pseudogene. The CDR3 is 18 residues long. For the CDR3, the DNA is TGCACCAGCAGCCGGGTGATTAGCGGACACTATAACACCGGGGAGCTGTTTTTT. Protein sequence: CTSSRVISGHYNTGELFF.

This sequence joins TRBV11-2 and TRBJ2-5; D might be TRBD1 (5 bases). V gave up 1 base and J gave up 0 bases, with 12 bases separating them. CDR3 length equals 16 residues. Germline CDR1 is SGHAT and CDR2 is FQNNGV. CDR3 DNA: TGTGCCAGCAGCTTAGCCGGAAAGGGGTACCAAGAGACCCAGTACTTC. It codes for CASSLAGKGYQETQYF.

This chain connects TRBV9 to TRBJ1-1; 12 nucleotides line up with TRBD1. The CDR3 is made up of 18 amino acids. Germline lookup yields CDR1 SGDLS and CDR2 YYNGEE. J gave up 4 bases and V 2 bases, and 12 bases lay outside the gene matches. The chain's CDR3 is CASSVSGTGGVSGTEAFF. The CDR3 region has the DNA TGTGCCAGCAGCGTGTCCGGGACAGGGGGCGTCAGCGGCACTGAAGCTTTCTTT. Together with reference TRBV9 and TRBJ1-1, the CDR3 gives the full variable domain: DSGVTQTPKHLITATGQRVTLRCSPRSGDLSVYWYQQSLDQGLQFLIQYYNGEERAKGNILERFSAQQFPDLHSELNLSSLELGDSALYFCASSVSGTGGVSGTEAFFGQGTRLTVV.

The chain couples TRBV5-1 to TRBJ2-1; 7 bases map to TRBD1. The germline CDR1 and CDR2 sequences are SGHRS and YFSETQ. The CDR3 runs 16 residues. J was trimmed by 0 bases and V by 4 bases; bases with no gene match: 7. The CDR3 reads CASSAGQESSYNEQFF. The CDR3 DNA is TGCGCCAGCAGCGCTGGACAGGAGAGCTCCTACAATGAGCAGTTCTTC.

This rearrangement joins TRBV7-8 to TRBJ2-5; a weak D match, TRBD1 (6 bases). CDR3 length: 15 residues. V was clipped by 3 bases and J by 2 bases, with 13 bases between them. The germline V gene encodes CDR1 SGHVS and CDR2 FQNEAQ. This CDR3 is CASSFRSQGQETQYF. The CDR3 nucleotides are TGTGCCAGCAGCTTTCGTAGTCAGGGGCAAGAGACCCAGTACTTC.

This clone was observed a few times. The chain links TRBV5-6 to TRBJ2-7; 10 bases are a match to TRBD1. The germline CDR1 and CDR2 sequences are SGHDT and YYEEEE. V shed 4 bases and J 4 bases; nucleotides not matched to a gene: 8. This CDR3 is 15 amino acids long. The chain's CDR3 is CASSPPPGQGYEQYF. CDR3 coding DNA: TGTGCCAGCAGCCCCCCGCCGGGACAGGGGTACGAGCAGTACTTC.

V usage is TRBV28 and J usage is TRBJ1-6, with 10 nucleotides matching TRBD1. V dropped 3 bases and J dropped 10; count of bases not matched to a gene: 15. Germline loops: CDR1 MDHEN, CDR2 SYDVKM. The CDR3 spans 18 residues. The DNA for the CDR3 is TGTGCCAGCAGTTTTAGTTTCGGACAGGGGGTAGGTGGCTCACCCCTCCACTTT. It yields the protein CASSFSFGQGVGGSPLHF.

The V gene is TRBV5-4, the J gene TRBJ2-7, with 8 bases lining up with TRBD2. After removal of 0 bases from V and 4 bases from J, the junction contained 9 bases not matched to a gene. Looked up from germline, CDR1 is SGHNT and CDR2 is YYREEE (reference sequence). The CDR3 length is 16 residues. The CDR3: CASSLVGGLARYEQYF. CDR3 DNA: TGTGCCAGCAGCTTGGTTGGCGGACTAGCTAGATACGAGCAGTACTTC.

The chain has TRBV6-5 and TRBJ1-2; TRBD1 might be the D (6 bases). The V gene lost 7 bases and the J gene lost 2 bases, with 8 bases spanning the gap. The CDR3 runs to 12 residues. Per germline, CDR1 MNHEY and CDR2 SVGAGI. The DNA of the CDR3 is TGTGCCAGCACTACAGGGAACTATGGCTACACCTTC. Protein product: CASTTGNYGYTF.

CDR3 bases: TGTGCCAGCAGCCCCGGGGGGGGGTTTGCACCCCTCCACTTT. The encoded protein is CASSPGGGFAPLHF. This rearrangement joins TRBV27 to TRBJ1-6, with D tentatively TRBD1 (5 bases). V lost 6 bases, J lost 11 bases, and 17 bases lay in between. The CDR3 consists of 14 residues. CDR1 is MNHEY, CDR2 SMNVEV, per germline (reference sequence).

The chain couples TRBV5-8 to TRBJ1-1, with TRBD1 matching over 7 bases. This CDR3 spans 14 amino acids. Losses at the gene ends were 4 bases for V and 2 bases for J; bases not matched to a gene: 5. Per the germline V gene, CDR1 is SGHTS and CDR2 is YDEGEE. CDR3: CASSHWDSNTEAFF. The CDR3, as DNA: TGTGCCAGCAGCCACTGGGACAGCAACACTGAAGCTTTCTTT.

The chain couples TRBV28 to TRBJ2-1; TRBD2 matches at 13 bases. CDR3 length equals 16 residues. The trim removed 5 bases at V and 7 bases at J, leaving 8 bases unmatched. CDR1 is MDHEN, CDR2 SYDVKM, per germline. CDR3 in amino acids: CASSVKRTSGRNEQFF. CDR3 bases: TGTGCCAGCAGTGTGAAGCGGACTAGCGGGAGAAATGAGCAGTTCTTC.

The gene calls are TRBV27 and TRBJ2-7, with a tentative D call TRBD2 (6 bases). The V gene's germline CDR1 is MNHEY and CDR2 SMNVEV (reference sequence). The CDR3 is made up of 15 amino acids. The V and J ends lost 7 bases and 1 base respectively, with 17 bases between them. In nucleotides, the CDR3 is TGTGCCAGCACCCCGATGGGGGGAGCTTCCTACGAGCAGTACTTC. It is translated as CASTPMGGASYEQYF.

This clone was observed a single time. The chain is built from TRBV3-1 (or the pseudogene TRBV3-2) and TRBJ1-1, with 9 bases aligning to TRBD1. This CDR3 comprises 19 residues. The V segment lost 2 bases and the J segment 4 bases; nucleotides outside the gene matches: 17. In germline, CDR1 is LGHDT, CDR2 YNNKEL (reference sequence). The DNA for the CDR3 is TGTGCCAGCAGCCAACCCAAACAGGGGGCGAGGTGGAGGAGCACTGAAGCTTTCTTT. This codes for CASSQPKQGARWRSTEAFF.

The rearrangement links TRBV27 to TRBJ2-7; D perhaps matches TRBD1 (8 bases). This CDR3 spans 19 amino acids. The V gene lost 6 bases and the J gene lost 3 bases, with 30 bases spanning the gap. The germline V gene encodes CDR1 MNHEY and CDR2 SMNVEV (reference sequence). The CDR3 protein is CASSYKAPGPTGEGYEQYF. DNA of the CDR3: TGTGCCAGCAGCTATAAGGCCCCCGGACCGACAGGGGAGGGCTACGAGCAGTACTTC.

Remarks on this clone: An end of the junction does not agree with germline; a read error may underlie this. V gene TRBV29-1 combines with J gene TRBJ2-2; D is unclear. The germline V gene has CDR1 SQVTM and CDR2 ANQGSEA. The CDR3 has 13 residues. CDR3 nucleotides: TGCAGCGTTGGCGGTAGGAACCCCGGGGAGCTGTTTTTT. The encoded protein is CSVGGRNPGELFF.

In its sample, this clone was seen many times. This chain uses TRBV27 with TRBJ1-3; 11 nucleotides align to TRBD1. The CDR3 covers 14 residues. The V and J ends lost 4 bases and 4 bases, in that order; junction bases with no gene match: 0. CDR1 is MNHEY, CDR2 SMNVEV, per germline (reference sequence). CDR3 loop: CASSWDRGGNTIYF. CDR3 DNA sequence: TGTGCCAGCAGTTGGGACAGGGGGGGAAACACCATATATTTT.

CDR3 nucleotide sequence: TGCGCCAGCAGCCACTTGACGGAGGGGTCCTATGGCTACACCTTC. This sequence encodes CASSHLTEGSYGYTF. The rearrangement uses TRBV4-1 and TRBJ1-2; maybe TRBD1 (5 bases). From germline, CDR1 is MGHRA and CDR2 YSYEKL. The CDR3 runs 15 residues. Trimming took 3 bases from V and 4 from J, leaving 15 bases between them.

The chain couples TRBV10-3 to TRBJ2-5; maybe TRBD1 (5 bases). With 6 bases removed from V and 3 bases from J, the gap between germline ends came to 11 bases. Per the germline V gene, CDR1 is ENHRY and CDR2 is SYGVKD. The CDR3 contains 13 residues. CDR3 residues: CAIRPDREETQYF. The CDR3 DNA reads TGTGCCATCAGACCCGACAGAGAAGAGACCCAGTACTTC.

V usage is TRBV28 and J usage is TRBJ1-2; maybe TRBD1 (5 bases). V gave up 4 bases and J gave up 4 bases, with 13 bases separating them. This CDR3 has 14 residues. The germline V gene has CDR1 MDHEN and CDR2 SYDVKM. In nucleotides, the CDR3 is TGTGCCAGCAGTTCGCTGGGTAGGGGCTATGGCTACACCTTC. This encodes CASSSLGRGYGYTF.

The table lists this clone with a count of one. The chain couples TRBV21-1 to TRBJ1-6; the table assigns TRBD1, which was not confirmed against the DNA. TRBV21-1 is given as a pseudogene. The CDR3 spans 16 residues. The CDR3 loop is CASSKEPARGCSPLHF. CDR3 bases: TGTGCCAGCAGCAAAGAACCCGCCAGGGGATGTTCACCCCTCCACTTT.

This chain uses TRBV16 with TRBJ2-5, with no clear D. The CDR3 covers 12 residues. Per germline, CDR1 KGHSY and CDR2 FQNENV. Between the trimmed V and J ends, which lost 4 bases and 2 bases, there was a span of 5 bases. The CDR3: CASSRLQETQYF. The CDR3 nucleotides read TGTGCCAGCAGCCGGCTGCAAGAGACCCAGTACTTC.

The CDR3 DNA is TGTGCCCCCCAGGGAAAAGCGGGAGTTACCCCCTACGAGCAGTACTTC. Amino acid sequence: CAPQGKAGVTPYEQYF. The rearrangement joins TRBV12-1 to TRBJ2-7; the table's D call, TRBD2, was not checked against the DNA. TRBV12-1 is termed a pseudogene. The CDR3 loop spans 16 amino acids.

This chain uses TRBV6-5 with TRBJ2-2, with 8 nucleotides matching TRBD1. Trimming at V came to 8 bases and at J to 3 bases, leaving 8 bases not matched to a gene. The germline V gene has CDR1 MNHEY and CDR2 SVGAGI. This CDR3 contains 15 residues. The chain's CDR3 is CASGTGTGDTGELFF. Here the CDR3 DNA reads TGTGCCAGCGGGACCGGGACAGGCGACACCGGGGAGCTGTTTTTT.

The rearrangement uses TRBV9 and TRBJ2-7; 7 bases are a match to TRBD2. Per germline, CDR1 SGDLS and CDR2 YYNGEE. This CDR3 is built from 16 residues. With 3 bases clipped from V and 0 bases from J, the junction kept 9 bases outside the gene matches. The CDR3 is CASSGGPQRGSYEQYF. As DNA, the CDR3 is TGTGCCAGCAGCGGAGGCCCTCAGCGGGGCTCCTACGAGCAGTACTTC. The complete variable domain, with remaining parts taken from reference TRBV9 and TRBJ2-7, reads DSGVTQTPKHLITATGQRVTLRCSPRSGDLSVYWYQQSLDQGLQFLIQYYNGEERAKGNILERFSAQQFPDLHSELNLSSLELGDSALYFCASSGGPQRGSYEQYFGPGTRLTVT.